The 20 T cell receptor beta chains in this list originate from one sample, sequenced in a study of CD4 T cells in relation to SARS-CoV-2 and coronaviruses. Their specific antigens are unknown. Sequencing was performed with immunoSEQ multiplex PCR; in TCRdb, only in-frame clones are kept and a portion is missing. The table shows about 26,000 clones, with 70% to 80% occurring only once. CD4+ T cells from unexposed donors were obtained before the COVID-19 pandemic (2011-2018). The cells were cultured for around ten days before CD4+ T cells were isolated. The sample comprised CD4+ T cells from PBMCs, cultured in vitro. The receptor set was obtained from a human donor in good health.

This clone appeared once. V is TRBV7-2 and J is TRBJ2-3; TRBD2 agrees at 13 bases. The CDR3 spans 17 residues. Trimming took 3 bases from V and 4 from J; bases not matched to a gene: 7. The germline CDR1 and CDR2 sequences are SGHTA and FQGNSA. In nucleotides, the CDR3 is TGTGCCAGCAGCTTGCCCACTAGCGGGGGGGCGTCAGATACGCAGTATTTT. Protein product: CASSLPTSGGASDTQYF.

This clone was seen a few times. In nucleotides, the CDR3 is TGTGCCAGCAGCCTTCTACCTAGGACGAACACTGAAGCTTTCTTT. Its translation is CASSLLPRTNTEAFF. The chain joins TRBV3-1 (or the pseudogene TRBV3-2) to TRBJ1-1; D is unresolved. The V gene lost 4 bases and the J gene lost 1 base, with 13 bases spanning the gap. This CDR3 is 15 amino acids long. The germline CDR1 and CDR2 sequences are LGHDT and YNNKEL (reference sequence).

The chain uses TRBV27 and TRBJ1-1; 7 bases match TRBD1. Germline-derived CDR1 and CDR2 are MNHEY and SMNVEV (reference sequence). V gave up 8 bases and J gave up 5 bases; unmatched junction bases: 26. The CDR3 totals 19 residues. The DNA for the CDR3 is TGTGCCAGCTCTGCTAACTGGAGGGAGGGGGCAAGCAGGTTGACTGAAGCTTTCTTT. It yields the protein CASSANWREGASRLTEAFF.

V is TRBV5-1 and J is TRBJ2-1, with 10 bases lining up with TRBD2. This CDR3 spans 15 amino acids. CDR1 SGHRS and CDR2 YFSETQ come from the germline V gene. Losses at the gene ends were 3 bases for V and 3 bases for J; bases not matched to a gene: 3. Here the CDR3 DNA reads TGCGCCAGCAGCTCGTCTAGCGGGGGCTACAATGAGCAGTTCTTC. Its protein product is CASSSSSGGYNEQFF.

The CDR3 here is CASSRDGATNEKLFF. The CDR3 coding sequence is TGTGCCAGTAGCCGGGACGGCGCGACTAATGAAAAACTGTTTTTT. The rearrangement joins TRBV19 to TRBJ1-4; the D gene is possibly TRBD1 (5 bases). Between the trimmed V and J ends, which lost 6 bases and 2 bases, there was a span of 13 bases. This CDR3 is built from 15 residues. Per the germline V gene, CDR1 is LNHDA and CDR2 is SQIVND (reference sequence).

The chain links TRBV30 to TRBJ2-5; D is ambiguous. This CDR3 is built from 12 residues. CDR1 and CDR2 (germline): GTSNPN, SVGIG (reference sequence). Trimming left V 5 bases short and J 1 base short, with 8 bases between. CDR3 amino acids: CAWSPSQETQYF. The CDR3 DNA is TGTGCCTGGTCCCCCAGCCAAGAGACCCAGTACTTC.

This chain links TRBV4-1 with TRBJ1-2, with D uncertain. Germline values: CDR1 MGHRA, CDR2 YSYEKL. The CDR3 is made up of 13 amino acids. V shed 0 bases and J shed 3 bases, with 5 bases lying between them. The CDR3 nucleotides read TGCGCCAGCAGCCAAGATAGGGACTATGGCTACACCTTC. Translated: CASSQDRDYGYTF.

This clone was detected a few times. The chain recombines TRBV7-2 with TRBJ2-1; no clear D. In germline, CDR1 is SGHTA, CDR2 FQGNSA. Trimming cost V 5 bases and J 5 bases, with 7 bases left between them. The CDR3 length is 12 residues. CDR3 DNA sequence: TGTGCCAGCAGCCTCACCCACAATGAGCAGTTCTTC. It yields the protein CASSLTHNEQFF. Combining the CDR3 with reference TRBV7-2 and TRBJ2-1 gives the whole variable domain GAGVSQSPSNKVTEKGKDVELRCDPISGHTALYWYRQSLGQGLEFLIYFQGNSAPDKSGLPSDRFSAERTGGSVSTLTIQRTQQEDSAVYLCASSLTHNEQFFGPGTRLTVL.

About this clone itself: Relative to the germline gene, one junction end is altered; a read error may explain this. J is TRBJ2-6 and V is TRBV27; D might be TRBD1 (5 bases). This CDR3 has 16 residues. Germline V gives CDR1 MNHEY, CDR2 SMNVEV (reference sequence). The CDR3 DNA reads TGTGCCAGCAGTTCCGAGGTTGGAACTGGGGCCAACATCCTGACTTTC. It codes for CASSSEVGTGANILTF.

V and J are TRBV10-3 and TRBJ2-2, with D possibly TRBD2 on 5 matching bases. Trimming removed 7 bases from V and 3 bases from J, with 15 bases in between. Germline V gives CDR1 ENHRY, CDR2 SYGVKD. This CDR3 is 15 amino acids long. As DNA, the CDR3 is TGTGCCATCACGTCCCGAGGGTTACACACCGGGGAGCTGTTTTTT. Its protein is CAITSRGLHTGELFF.

In this sample, this clone turned up a few times. This chain joins TRBV12-3 or TRBV12-4 and TRBJ1-2; D is unresolved. V was clipped by 1 base and J by 5 bases, with 8 bases between them. CDR3 length: 13 residues. Here the CDR3 reads CASSLGREYGYTF. The CDR3 nucleotides are TGTGCCAGCAGTTTAGGGAGGGAATATGGCTACACCTTC.

The rearrangement uses TRBV27 and TRBJ2-3, with D unclear. V lost 5 bases and J 3 bases, leaving 12 bases between the germline ends. The CDR3 is 14 residues long. From germline, CDR1 is MNHEY and CDR2 SMNVEV (reference sequence). The CDR3 loop is CASSPVTRTDTQYF. The CDR3 DNA reads TGTGCCAGCAGTCCCGTGACGCGGACAGATACGCAGTATTTT.

The V gene is TRBV3-1 (or the pseudogene TRBV3-2), the J gene TRBJ1-5; TRBD1 might be the D (5 bases). The V gene's germline CDR1 is LGHDT and CDR2 YNNKEL (reference sequence). The V end lost 4 bases, the J end lost 1 base, and 11 bases lay between the germline ends. The CDR3 has 15 residues. CDR3: CASSPSEGSNQPQHF. The CDR3 coding sequence is TGTGCCAGCAGCCCCTCGGAGGGGAGCAATCAGCCCCAGCATTTT.

The chain is built from TRBV7-2 and TRBJ1-1, with D possibly TRBD1 on 5 matching bases. The V end was cut by 2 bases, the J end by 1 base, with 11 bases between. This CDR3 contains 15 residues. The germline V gene encodes CDR1 SGHTA and CDR2 FQGNSA. The CDR3 is CASSLWGVQNTEAFF. The CDR3 DNA reads TGTGCCAGCAGCTTATGGGGGGTGCAGAACACTGAAGCTTTCTTT. Filled out from reference TRBV7-2 and TRBJ1-1, the complete variable domain reads GAGVSQSPSNKVTEKGKDVELRCDPISGHTALYWYRQSLGQGLEFLIYFQGNSAPDKSGLPSDRFSAERTGGSVSTLTIQRTQQEDSAVYLCASSLWGVQNTEAFFGQGTRLTVV.

This clone was found once. This rearrangement joins TRBV19 to TRBJ2-7; 9 bases map to TRBD1. The CDR3 contains 19 residues. From germline, CDR1 is LNHDA and CDR2 SQIVND (reference sequence). The ends lost 0 bases at V and 6 bases at J; junction bases unmatched: 18. In nucleotides, the CDR3 is TGTGCCAGTAGTATAGACCACCCTACCAGGACAGGGGCTTTACCCGAGCAGTACTTC. This sequence encodes CASSIDHPTRTGALPEQYF.

The chain combines TRBV4-3 with TRBJ2-1; 8 bases are shared with TRBD2. Per germline, CDR1 LGHNA and CDR2 YSLEER. This CDR3 is 15 amino acids long. V lost 0 bases to trimming and J lost 6 bases; unmatched junction nucleotides: 4. The CDR3 coding sequence is TGCGCCAGCAGCCAAGAGGGACTAGAAGGCAATGAGCAGTTCTTC. It codes for CASSQEGLEGNEQFF.

V is TRBV7-2 and J is TRBJ2-7; tentative D call: TRBD2 (7 bases). The CDR3 runs 12 residues. CDR1 is SGHTA, CDR2 FQGNSA, per germline. Trimming left V 8 bases short and J 3 bases short, with 11 bases between. CDR3 residues: CASRGAIYEQYF. The CDR3 DNA is TGTGCCAGCCGGGGGGCTATCTACGAGCAGTACTTC.

The V gene is TRBV6-5, the J gene TRBJ1-3; tentatively, D is TRBD1 (6 bases). Germline CDR1 is MNHEY and CDR2 is SVGAGI. The CDR3 loop spans 16 amino acids. V lost 3 bases, J lost 3 bases, and 15 bases lay in between. Written as DNA, the CDR3 is TGTGCCAGCAGTTATCACGGGGGGGCGAGTGGAAACACCATATATTTT. It is translated as CASSYHGGASGNTIYF.

The J gene is TRBJ1-3, the V gene TRBV18, with D unresolved. Germline V CDR1 and CDR2: KGHSH, LQKENI. The CDR3 consists of 16 residues. Trimming removed 0 bases from V and 3 bases from J, with 12 bases in between. CDR3 amino acids: CASSPPNGGGGNTIYF. As DNA, the CDR3 is TGTGCCAGCTCACCACCGAACGGTGGAGGTGGAAACACCATATATTTT.

The V and J genes are TRBV12-5 and TRBJ1-2; TRBD1 matches at 7 bases. The trim removed 0 bases at V and 4 bases at J, leaving 8 bases unmatched. CDR1 LGHNT and CDR2 FRNRAP come from the germline V gene. This CDR3 has 16 amino acids. The CDR3 protein is CASGLVLRQGLYGYTF. CDR3 nucleotides: TGTGCTAGTGGTTTGGTACTTCGACAGGGCCTCTATGGCTACACCTTC.